This TCR beta chain was obtained from a study of blood T cell repertoires in COVID-19. Background on the study: Sites across the United States, Italy and Spain contributed samples from acute and convalescent COVID-19.

Germline trimming cut 5 bases from V and 3 bases from J; bases unmatched to any gene: 7. CDR1 is SEHNR, CDR2 FQNEAQ, per germline (reference sequence). This CDR3 has 15 amino acids. Original data processing: Using reference gene primer amplification, nucleated cell counts were estimated. Profiling relied on immunoSEQ multiplex PCR, and the TCRdb table lists in-frame clones only, not all of them. That table supplies the V and J calls and clone size; D and trimming were determined from the DNA. The repertoire includes just over 250,000 clones, 75% to 90% of them detected once, and more than 8.5% sits in the top ten.

The material sequenced was peripheral blood. This TCR was sampled from a woman aged 70-85 years with COVID-19, enrolled during active disease. This rearrangement joins TRBV7-9 to TRBJ2-1; TRBD2 agrees at 7 bases. The CDR3 sequence is CASSPRDYLYNEQFF. In DNA form, the CDR3 reads TGTGCCAGCAGCCCTCGGGACTATCTCTACAATGAGCAGTTCTTC.